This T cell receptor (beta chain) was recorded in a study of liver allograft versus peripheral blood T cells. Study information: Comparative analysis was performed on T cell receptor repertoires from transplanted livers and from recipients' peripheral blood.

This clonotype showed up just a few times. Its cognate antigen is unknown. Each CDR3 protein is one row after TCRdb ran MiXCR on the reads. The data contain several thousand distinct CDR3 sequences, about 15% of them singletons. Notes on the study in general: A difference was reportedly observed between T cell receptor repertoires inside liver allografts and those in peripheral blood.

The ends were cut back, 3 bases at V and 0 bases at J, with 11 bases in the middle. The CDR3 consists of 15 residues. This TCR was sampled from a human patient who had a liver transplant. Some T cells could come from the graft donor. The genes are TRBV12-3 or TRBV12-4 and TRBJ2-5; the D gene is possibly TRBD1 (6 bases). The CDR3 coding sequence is TGTGCCAGCAGTTTTGACGGACAGTACCAAGAGACCCAGTACTTC. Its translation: CASSFDGQYQETQYF.